This T cell receptor (beta chain) came from a study of cytomegalovirus exposure and HLA in healthy donors. Study information: A prior analysis found roughly 100 million unique TCR beta sequences from around 190 million T cells. Most donors, roughly 77% of a few hundred genotyped, fell in the Caucasian-associated ancestry cluster.

Whole-study findings and limits: A later analysis linked a missense DCLRE1C variant to TCR beta V- and J-gene trimming. In vitro work confirmed that a few CMV-associated chains recognize CMV antigens.

The study ran its PCR with 60 Vbeta and 13 Jbeta primers. TCRdb's table, derived via immunoSEQ multiplex PCR, lists solely in-frame clones and lacks some. The sample totals about 130,000 clones. Comment on this clone: Its antigen is as yet unknown.

This receptor was taken from a man between 40 and 49 years old in good health and CMV-seronegative. Sequenced sample: PBMCs.

The DNA of the CDR3 is TGCGCCAGCAGCTGGGGGGGCAGCACAGATACGCAGTATTTT. Amino acid sequence: CASSWGGSTDTQYF. The rearrangement uses TRBV5-1 and TRBJ2-3, with D possibly TRBD2 on 7 matching bases. The germline V gene encodes CDR1 SGHRS and CDR2 YFSETQ. The CDR3 contains 14 residues. V dropped 3 bases and J dropped 0 bases, with 8 bases sitting between them.